Listed below are T cell receptor beta chains from one sample, sequenced in a study of blood T cell repertoires in COVID-19. Generated by immunoSEQ multiplex PCR, the TCRdb table keeps only in-frame clones and is missing some. Altogether tens of thousands of clones are present, around 85% being singletons, with the ten largest covering approximately 6.5%. Sequencing was performed on peripheral blood. The receptors derive from a man in his sixties with acute or convalescent COVID-19. Each CDR3 is given with its conserved first and last residue. Each record gives: J gene, clone size, D gene, V gene, CDR3 protein, CDR3 DNA. The D gene is left open where the match is weak. Size is stated for part of the rows, as once, few or many counts, or as a class when the clone is expanded.

>TRBJ1-1|NA|NA|TRBV5-5
CASSHRVGTEAFF
TGTGCCAGCAGTCACAGGGTTGGCACTGAAGCTTTCTTT
>TRBJ2-1|NA|TRBD2|TRBV27
CASSFRGSNNEQFF
TGTGCCAGCAGTTTTCGCGGGAGTAACAATGAGCAGTTCTTC
>TRBJ2-5|NA|NA|TRBV19
CASSVERETQYF
TGTGCCAGTAGCGTTGAGCGAGAGACCCAGTACTTC
>TRBJ2-2|NA|NA|TRBV14
CASSQQRQGELFF
TGTGCCAGCAGCCAACAGAGGCAGGGGGAGCTGTTTTTT
>TRBJ1-6|NA|NA|TRBV2
CASSERAGAFSYNSPLHF
TGTGCCAGCAGTGAACGTGCGGGGGCGTTTTCCTATAATTCACCCCTCCACTTT
>TRBJ1-2|NA|NA|TRBV6-6
CASRPRTESYGYTF
TGTGCCAGCAGGCCGAGGACAGAAAGCTATGGCTACACCTTC
>TRBJ1-1|NA|NA|TRBV7-9
CASSPRQPLSEAFF
TGTGCCAGCAGCCCCAGACAGCCCCTCTCTGAAGCTTTCTTT
>TRBJ2-1|NA|NA|TRBV5-1
CASSIGFGSSYNEQFF
TGCGCCAGCAGCATTGGTTTCGGGAGCTCCTACAATGAGCAGTTCTTC
>TRBJ1-5|few|NA|TRBV27
CASSASGGHQPQHF
TGTGCCAGCAGTGCGTCGGGGGGCCATCAGCCCCAGCATTTT
>TRBJ1-1|NA|TRBD1|TRBV2
CASSQPGQGKGSEAFF
TGTGCCAGCAGTCAGCCGGGACAGGGCAAGGGCTCTGAAGCTTTCTTT
>TRBJ2-7|NA|TRBD1|TRBV18
CASSLDRISYEQYF
TGTGCCAGCTCACTGGACAGGATCAGTTACGAGCAGTACTTC
>TRBJ2-1|NA|TRBD2|TRBV7-3
CASSLGLAGHNEQFF
TGTGCCAGCAGCCTCGGTCTAGCGGGACACAATGAGCAGTTCTTC
>TRBJ2-2|NA|TRBD2|TRBV10-3
CAISVGLAGTGELFF
TGTGCCATCTCGGTGGGTCTAGCGGGGACCGGGGAGCTGTTTTTT
>TRBJ1-5|NA|NA|TRBV25-1
CASSEEGVGSNQPQHF
TGTGCCAGCAGTGAAGAGGGGGTGGGTAGCAATCAGCCCCAGCATTTT
>TRBJ2-7|NA|NA|TRBV19
CASSIGGAAQYF
TGTGCCAGTAGTATAGGAGGAGCCGCGCAGTACTTC
>TRBJ2-1|NA|TRBD2|TRBV6-5
CASDGTSGSGAQFF
TGTGCCAGCGACGGGACTAGCGGGAGCGGAGCGCAGTTCTTC
>TRBJ2-5|NA|TRBD2|TRBV7-2
CASSLGYSSGGQETQYF
TGTGCCAGCAGCTTAGGATACTCTAGCGGGGGACAAGAGACCCAGTACTTC
>TRBJ2-6|NA|TRBD2|TRBV5-1
CASSGGDADSGANVLTF
TGCGCCAGCAGCGGGGGGGACGCAGACTCTGGGGCCAACGTCCTGACTTTC